The 30 T cell receptor beta chains presented below share a single source sample, sequenced in a study of CD8 T cells in Susac syndrome. Random hexamers were used to reverse transcribe roughly 0.5 to 1 ug of RNA. TCRdb independently ran MiXCR on the immunoSEQ multiplex PCR reads; one entry per CDR3 protein. The data show about 200,000 distinct CDR3 sequences, 85% to 95% seen once. What was sequenced was CD4+ T cells from PBMCs. The source is a human donor in good health.

The sample holds one count of this clonotype. J is TRBJ2-7 and V is TRBV6-5, with D unclear. V gave up 6 bases and J gave up 2 bases, with 11 bases separating them. The germline CDR1 and CDR2 sequences are MNHEY and SVGAGI. The CDR3 is 13 residues long. CDR3 sequence reads: CASSAGRPYEQYF. The CDR3 coding sequence is TGTGCCAGCAGCGCCGGACGGCCCTACGAGCAGTACTTC.

J is TRBJ2-5 and V is TRBV29-1, with a tentative D call TRBD1 (5 bases). The germline V gene encodes CDR1 SQVTM and CDR2 ANQGSEA. There are 15 residues in the CDR3. The V end was cut by 6 bases, the J end by 0 bases, with 17 bases between. CDR3 loop: CSVDGHKGNQETQYF. The CDR3 DNA is TGCAGCGTGGACGGACATAAAGGAAACCAAGAGACCCAGTACTTC.

This sequence joins TRBV15 and TRBJ1-2; D is unresolved. This CDR3 has 13 amino acids. Germline V CDR1 and CDR2: LNHNV, YYDKDF (reference sequence). Trimming removed 0 bases at V and 2 bases at J, with 4 bases between. The CDR3 is CATSRDINYGYTF. For the CDR3, the DNA is TGTGCCACCAGCAGAGACATAAACTATGGCTACACCTTC. Full variable domain (remainder filled in from reference TRBV15 and TRBJ1-2): DAMVIQNPRYQVTQFGKPVTLSCSQTLNHNVMYWYQQKSSQAPKLLFHYYDKDFNNEADTPDNFQSRRPNTSFCFLDIRSPGLGDTAMYLCATSRDINYGYTFGSGTRLTVV.

This chain links TRBV2 with TRBJ1-1, with 7 positions matching TRBD1. This CDR3 contains 15 residues. Germline values: CDR1 SNHLY, CDR2 FYNNEI. Trimming cost V 8 bases and J 0 bases; bases outside gene matches: 9. The CDR3, as DNA: TGTGCCAGCGGAGAATCGGACAGGTTGAACACTGAAGCTTTCTTT. As protein: CASGESDRLNTEAFF. Looking up the rest from reference TRBV2 and TRBJ1-1 gives the full variable domain: EPEVTQTPSHQVTQMGQEVILRCVPISNHLYFYWYRQILGQKVEFLVSFYNNEISEKSEIFDDQFSVERPDGSNFTLKIRSTKLEDSAMYFCASGESDRLNTEAFFGQGTRLTVV.

The genes are TRBV7-6 and TRBJ2-5, with no clear D. This CDR3 contains 12 residues. The V gene lost 2 bases and the J gene lost 5 bases, with 6 bases spanning the gap. CDR1 and CDR2 from the germline V gene are SGHVS and FNYEAQ. CDR3 coding DNA: TGTGCCAGCAGCTTACTCGTCGAGACCCAGTACTTC. As protein: CASSLLVETQYF.

The V call is TRBV5-6, the J call TRBJ2-5, with D unresolved. The CDR3 covers 12 residues. From germline, CDR1 is SGHDT and CDR2 YYEEEE. Trimming removed 2 bases at V and 5 bases at J, with 7 bases between. The CDR3 sequence is CASSLISETQYF. CDR3 sequence (DNA): TGTGCCAGCAGCTTAATTTCGGAGACCCAGTACTTC.

V gene TRBV2 combines with J gene TRBJ2-7; D is uncertain. CDR3 length equals 14 residues. Per germline, CDR1 SNHLY and CDR2 FYNNEI. Deletions cut 6 bases from V and 3 bases from J, with 15 bases between. As DNA, the CDR3 is TGTGCCAGCAGAGCTGACACCGCTTTCTACGAGCAGTACGTC. This gives the protein CASRADTAFYEQYV.

J is TRBJ2-5 and V is TRBV14, with D possibly called TRBD1 or TRBD2 (5 bases each). Trimming stripped 4 bases from V and 1 base from J, with 19 bases between. The CDR3 is made up of 17 amino acids. Germline CDR1 SGHDN, CDR2 FVKESK. The CDR3 bases are TGTGCCAGCAGCCCCGGGGTGGGGCGACCGCTCCAAGAGACCCAGTACTTC. Its protein product is CASSPGVGRPLQETQYF.

Remarks on this clonotype: A much larger clonotype is one base distant, so this may be a read error. The chain is built from TRBV6-1 and TRBJ2-5; D unresolved. Trimming removed 7 bases at V and 0 bases at J, with 0 bases between. The CDR3 spans 10 residues. CDR1 MNHNS and CDR2 SASEGT come from the germline V gene. CDR3 in amino acids: CASNQETQYF. CDR3 nucleotide sequence: TGTGCCAGCAACCAAGAGACCCAGTACTTC.

The rearrangement links TRBV28 to TRBJ2-1; D unresolved. Trimming pared 4 bases from V and 7 bases from J, leaving 5 bases between. CDR1 and CDR2 from the germline V gene are MDHEN and SYDVKM. This CDR3 region has 11 residues. The CDR3 sequence: CASSSLNEQFF. CDR3 nucleotide sequence: TGTGCCAGCAGTTCTCTAAATGAGCAGTTCTTC.

The chain uses TRBV3-1 and TRBJ1-1, with a weak D call TRBD1 (5 bases). This CDR3 is 14 amino acids long. V gave up 5 bases and J gave up 4 bases, with 14 bases separating them. In germline, CDR1 is LGHDT, CDR2 YNNKEL (reference sequence). The CDR3 region is CASSSRDGGTEAFF. The CDR3, as DNA: TGTGCCAGCAGCTCCCGGGACGGGGGCACTGAAGCTTTCTTT.

The chain joins TRBV4-1 to TRBJ1-5; D gene ambiguous. Per germline, CDR1 MGHRA and CDR2 YSYEKL. The CDR3 contains 14 residues. Trimming took 0 bases from V and 4 from J, leaving 7 bases between them. This chain's CDR3 is CASSQDGVNQPQHF. The CDR3 bases are TGCGCCAGCAGCCAAGATGGTGTAAATCAGCCCCAGCATTTT.

Written as DNA, the CDR3 is TGCAGCGTTGAAGGCCCCGGGGGATATGAGAATGAGCAGTTCTTC. Its translation is CSVEGPGGYENEQFF. The rearrangement uses TRBV29-1 and TRBJ2-1; possibly TRBD2 for D (6 bases). The CDR3 extends over 15 amino acids. Trimming left V 1 base short and J 7 bases short, with 17 bases between. The germline V gene has CDR1 SQVTM and CDR2 ANQGSEA.

The chain combines TRBV20-1 with TRBJ2-2; D not certain. Trimming stripped 5 bases from V and 0 bases from J, with 19 bases between. Looked up from germline, CDR1 is DFQATT and CDR2 is SNEGSKA (reference sequence). CDR3 size: 17 residues. CDR3 protein: CSAELPRAVPNTGELFF. The CDR3 bases are TGCAGTGCTGAGCTCCCTCGGGCGGTTCCGAACACCGGGGAGCTGTTTTTT.

In its sample, this clonotype was seen once. The rearrangement links TRBV2 to TRBJ2-7, with unresolved D. This CDR3 contains 15 residues. The V gene's germline CDR1 is SNHLY and CDR2 FYNNEI. The V and J ends lost 0 bases and 0 bases respectively, with 9 bases between them. The CDR3 DNA is TGTGCCAGCAGTGAAGCGCGTGGCTACTCCTACGAGCAGTACGTC. Translating gives CASSEARGYSYEQYV.

The chain couples TRBV30 to TRBJ1-5; D gene uncertain. The CDR3 totals 14 residues. V lost 3 bases, J lost 7 bases, and 16 bases lay in between. Per the germline V gene, CDR1 is GTSNPN and CDR2 is SVGIG (reference sequence). CDR3 region: CAWSLGQRGQPQHF. The CDR3 nucleotides read TGTGCCTGGAGCCTTGGGCAGCGTGGGCAGCCCCAGCATTTT. Together with reference TRBV30 and TRBJ1-5, the CDR3 gives the full variable domain: SQTIHQWPATLVQPVGSPLSLECTVEGTSNPNLYWYRQAAGRGLQLLFYSVGIGQISSEVPQNLSASRPQDRQFILSSKKLLLSDSGFYLCAWSLGQRGQPQHFGDGTRLSIL.

This clonotype showed up just a few times. The chain couples TRBV6-1 to TRBJ1-2; D is unclear. This CDR3 has 14 amino acids. Trimming stripped 7 bases from V and 4 bases from J, with 16 bases between. Germline CDR1 and CDR2: MNHNS and SASEGT. The chain's CDR3 is CASTDDPHSYGYTF. In nucleotides, the CDR3 is TGTGCCAGCACCGATGACCCTCATAGCTATGGCTACACCTTC.

The chain is built from TRBV20-1 and TRBJ2-1, with 12 bases identical to TRBD2. The CDR3 covers 13 residues. V trimming: 6 bases; J trimming: 9 bases; junction bases outside the gene matches: 6. Per the germline V gene, CDR1 is DFQATT and CDR2 is SNEGSKA (reference sequence). This CDR3 reads CSASSGRAREQFF. The CDR3 region has the DNA TGCAGTGCCTCTAGCGGGAGGGCCCGTGAGCAGTTCTTC.

The chain employs TRBV27 and TRBJ2-7, with 11 bases lining up with TRBD2. Germline V gene data show CDR1 as MNHEY and CDR2 as SMNVEV (reference sequence). The CDR3 runs 13 residues. The CDR3 DNA follows: TGTGCACAGACTAGCGGGAAGTCCTACGAGCAGTACGTC. Protein: CAQTSGKSYEQYV.

The rearrangement links TRBV12-3 or TRBV12-4 to TRBJ2-2; the D is unclear. V was cut by 6 bases and J by 5 bases, with 13 bases left in between. The CDR3 extends over 14 amino acids. The CDR3 DNA follows: TGTGCCAGCAGAGGCGTAAGCCCTACCGGGGAGCTGTTTTTT. It encodes CASRGVSPTGELFF.

The J gene is TRBJ2-7, the V gene TRBV6-2 or TRBV6-3; D perhaps matches TRBD1 (5 bases). The germline V gene has CDR1 MNHEY and CDR2 SVGEGT. CDR3 length: 12 residues. Trimming removed 4 bases from V and 6 bases from J, with 10 bases in between. The CDR3 loop reads CASSSQGIEQYF. CDR3 bases: TGTGCCAGCAGTTCCCAGGGAATCGAGCAGTACTTC.

This rearrangement joins TRBV29-1 to TRBJ1-2; D is ambiguous. V was cut by 4 bases and J by 4 bases, with 7 bases left in between. Germline V lookup: CDR1 SQVTM, CDR2 ANQGSEA. The CDR3 is made up of 11 amino acids. CDR3 sequence: CSVGSTYGYTF. CDR3 in DNA: TGCAGCGTTGGCAGCACCTATGGCTACACCTTC.

CDR3 sequence (DNA): TGCAGTGCTAGAATGACAGGGAGCTCCTACAATGAGCAGTTCTTC. Protein sequence: CSARMTGSSYNEQFF. The gene calls are TRBV20-1 and TRBJ2-1; 7 nucleotides match TRBD1. This CDR3 region has 15 residues. Germline V lookup: CDR1 DFQATT, CDR2 SNEGSKA (reference sequence). The V and J ends lost 2 bases and 0 bases, in that order; junction bases with no gene match: 4.

The genes are TRBV29-1 and TRBJ2-7, with 10 positions matching TRBD1. The CDR3 is 16 residues long. The germline gives CDR1 SQVTM, CDR2 ANQGSEA. J was trimmed by 1 base and V by 7 bases; bases with no gene match: 13. CDR3 protein: CSASGTGDVGSYEQYF. The CDR3 nucleotides read TGCAGCGCCTCCGGGACAGGGGACGTCGGTTCCTACGAGCAGTACTTC.

The chain is built from TRBV18 and TRBJ2-5; D possibly corresponds to TRBD1 (6 bases). Germline loops: CDR1 KGHSH, CDR2 LQKENI. V was pared by 4 bases and J by 1 base, with 13 bases between. This CDR3 is built from 15 residues. The CDR3 reads CASSQGTGSQETQYF. CDR3 nucleotide sequence: TGTGCCAGCTCACAGGGCACAGGGTCCCAAGAGACCCAGTACTTC.

The chain uses TRBV11-2 and TRBJ2-7; D may be TRBD1 or TRBD2 (6 bases each). This CDR3 is built from 13 residues. Germline CDR1 reads SGHAT; CDR2 reads FQNNGV. V was pared by 5 bases and J by 13 bases, with 21 bases between. Here the CDR3 DNA reads TGTGCCAGCAGCCCAAGGGGGGAGGCGGGCGGATACGTC. It codes for CASSPRGEAGGYV.

The rearrangement joins TRBV20-1 to TRBJ1-1; D may be TRBD1 (5 bases). The CDR3 is 13 residues long. Germline assignment: CDR1 DFQATT and CDR2 SNEGSKA (reference sequence). Trimming took off 6 bases at V and 1 base at J, with 12 bases between the two ends. CDR3 amino acids: CSAEDRQNTEAFF. The CDR3 nucleotides are TGCAGTGCGGAAGACAGACAGAACACTGAAGCTTTCTTT.

The chain recombines TRBV30 with TRBJ1-1; no clear D. This CDR3 region has 13 residues. V was clipped by 6 bases and J by 3 bases, with 14 bases between them. Per the germline V gene, CDR1 is GTSNPN and CDR2 is SVGIG (reference sequence). The CDR3 sequence: CACQGFLDTEAFF. The CDR3 region has the DNA TGTGCCTGCCAAGGGTTTCTGGACACTGAAGCTTTCTTT.

This chain uses TRBV5-6 with TRBJ2-2; D gene unclear. V was shortened by 6 bases and J by 9 bases, with 15 bases between the two germline ends. The CDR3 contains 13 residues. CDR1 is SGHDT, CDR2 YYEEEE, per germline. DNA for the CDR3: TGTGCCAGCACCATCGAACCTAGACGGGAGCTGTTTTTT. This translates into CASTIEPRRELFF.

The DNA for the CDR3 is TGTGCCAGCAGCGTAAGAGCGAACTATGGCTACACCTTC. The encoded protein is CASSVRANYGYTF. The chain recombines TRBV9 with TRBJ1-2; D is ambiguous. The germline V and J ends were trimmed by 1 base and 2 bases, with 6 bases remaining between them. The CDR3 is 13 residues long. CDR1 and CDR2 (germline): SGDLS, YYNGEE.